This TCR beta chain appears in the sequencing data of a study of PD-1 blockade in classical Hodgkin lymphoma. Per the germline V gene, CDR1 is MGHRA and CDR2 is YSYEKL. The CDR3 length is 18 residues. Germline trimming cut 4 bases from V and 3 bases from J; bases unmatched to any gene: 12. Measured with immunoSEQ multiplex PCR; TCRdb has only the in-frame clones, and not every one. The table includes around 23,000 clones, approximately 85% detected once. Time point described: cycle 4 day 1 (C4D1), after 6 weeks of nivolumab. Each of the patients experienced relapse following autologous stem cell transplantation, and their brentuximab vedotin exposure differed. Complete response, partial response or progressive disease made up the best responses.

The sequence came from a human donor with classical Hodgkin lymphoma. The sequenced sample was peripheral blood mononuclear cells (PBMCs), obtained before the fourth cycle of nivolumab. The V gene is TRBV4-1, the J gene TRBJ1-4, with TRBD1 matching 9 bases. The CDR3 sequence: CASSLPGTGLGSNEKLFF. CDR3 bases: TGCGCCAGCAGCCTTCCCGGGACAGGGTTGGGGTCTAATGAAAAACTGTTTTTT.